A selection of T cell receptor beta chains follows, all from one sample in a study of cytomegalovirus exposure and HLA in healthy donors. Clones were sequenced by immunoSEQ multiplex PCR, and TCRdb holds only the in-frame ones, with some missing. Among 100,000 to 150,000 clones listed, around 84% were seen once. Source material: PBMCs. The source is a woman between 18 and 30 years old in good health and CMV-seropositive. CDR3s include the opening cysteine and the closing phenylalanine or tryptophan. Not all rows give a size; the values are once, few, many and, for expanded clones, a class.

CDR3aa: CGTGSGSPLHF; v_gene: TRBV2; abundance: once
CDR3aa: CASSKGGTSVADTQYF; v_gene: TRBV5-1; abundance: -
CDR3aa: CASSVSSGGAPFF; v_gene: TRBV9; abundance: -
CDR3aa: CATTPRGGLAKNIQYF; v_gene: TRBV2; abundance: -
CDR3aa: CASSPPGQGNTGELFF; v_gene: TRBV16; abundance: -
CDR3aa: CASSPGGGAVKDTQYF; v_gene: TRBV18; abundance: -
CDR3aa: CASFSRLAGAHTDTQYF; v_gene: TRBV11-2; abundance: -
CDR3aa: CASSESGRTGHEQYF; v_gene: TRBV10-1; abundance: -
CDR3aa: CASSQVGTVLAKNIQYF; v_gene: TRBV4-1; abundance: -
CDR3aa: CASSFSGADTDTQYF; v_gene: TRBV9; abundance: -
CDR3aa: CASSSGLAYEQYF; v_gene: TRBV5-1; abundance: -
CDR3aa: CASSGQGLNTEAFF; v_gene: TRBV9; abundance: -
CDR3aa: CASSLYIGSVTGELFF; v_gene: TRBV11-2; abundance: -
CDR3aa: CSGWDYLTQYF; v_gene: TRBV20-1; abundance: -